These 32 T cell receptor beta chains were all obtained from the same sample, sequenced in a study of early T cells in non-severe SARS-CoV-2 infection. TCRdb redid the calling of the 5' RACE reads with MiXCR, one entry per CDR3 protein. The data contain 61,000 or so distinct CDR3 sequences, around 12% of them singletons. Here the sequenced sample was whole blood, taken at baseline. The receptors stem from an adult who was a healthcare worker with PCR-confirmed SARS-CoV-2 infection or an uninfected control (not recorded which). The donor label of this sample is uncertain.

V usage is TRBV19 and J usage is TRBJ1-5; maybe TRBD1 (5 bases). Germline V lookup: CDR1 LNHDA, CDR2 SQIVND (reference sequence). Trimming left V 4 bases short and J 3 bases short, with 13 bases between. CDR3 length: 15 amino acids. CDR3 sequence reads: CASSTTGRDNQPQHF. The CDR3 bases are TGTGCCAGTAGTACGACGGGGCGCGACAATCAGCCCCAGCATTTT.

J is TRBJ1-1 and V is TRBV7-2, with TRBD1 identical over 8 bases. CDR1 is SGHTA and CDR2 is FQGNSA in the germline V gene. The CDR3 contains 14 residues. V dropped 1 base and J dropped 5; count of bases not matched to a gene: 3. The CDR3 loop reads CASSLDQGATEAFF. Written as DNA, the CDR3 is TGTGCCAGCAGCTTAGACCAGGGGGCAACTGAAGCTTTCTTT.

This clonotype was found many times. The rearrangement joins TRBV27 to TRBJ2-3; TRBD2 matches 9 bases. With V trimmed by 10 bases and J by 2 bases, 7 bases remained unmatched. Germline V gene sequence: CDR1 MNHEY, CDR2 SMNVEV (reference sequence). This CDR3 has 14 residues. CDR3 bases: TGTGCCACCTCGACTAGCGGCCCCACAGATACGCAGTATTTT. Protein product: CATSTSGPTDTQYF.

This clonotype was counted only a few times. The DNA of the CDR3 is TGTGCCAGCAGTGAAGGCGACAGCCCTTTTAACTATGGCTACACCTTC. Protein sequence: CASSEGDSPFNYGYTF. The gene calls are TRBV25-1 and TRBJ1-2, with D possibly TRBD1 on 5 matching bases. Germline V gene lookup returns CDR1 MGHDK and CDR2 SYGVNS. Trimming shortened V by 2 bases and J by 1 base, and 14 bases separated the two germline ends. The CDR3 sequence is 16 residues long.

In its sample, this clonotype was seen many times. V usage is TRBV3-1 and J usage is TRBJ2-3, with TRBD1 matching 7 bases. Germline V CDR1 and CDR2: LGHDT, YNNKEL (reference sequence). Unmatched junction bases numbered 10, after V lost 1 base and J lost 3 bases. The CDR3 length is 17 residues. The CDR3 region is CASSQGPGTVGTDTQYF. CDR3 coding DNA: TGTGCCAGCAGCCAAGGCCCCGGGACAGTTGGAACAGATACGCAGTATTTT.

The sample holds a few counts of this clonotype. V gene TRBV7-2 combines with J gene TRBJ2-5, with TRBD1 matching 8 bases. The CDR3 loop spans 14 amino acids. V lost 6 bases to trimming and J lost 3 bases; unmatched junction nucleotides: 6. Germline V gene data show CDR1 as SGHTA and CDR2 as FQGNSA. The CDR3 bases are TGTGCCAGCAGTCCGACAGGGGTAGAAGAGACCCAGTACTTC. This gives the protein CASSPTGVEETQYF.

The rearrangement joins TRBV9 to TRBJ2-6; 8 bases map to TRBD1. The CDR3 totals 20 residues. Germline V CDR1 and CDR2: SGDLS, YYNGEE. V was clipped by 0 bases and J by 2 bases; unmatched bases: 13. In DNA, the CDR3 is TGTGCCAGCAGCGTAGTCGCAGGGGGCGTTAAGGGCCCTGGGGCCAACGTCCTGACTTTC. Translating it yields CASSVVAGGVKGPGANVLTF.

The table lists this clonotype with a few counts. The chain combines TRBV30 with TRBJ2-7; 7 bases are a match to TRBD1. V dropped 0 bases and J dropped 5; count of bases not matched to a gene: 4. Per the germline V gene, CDR1 is GTSNPN and CDR2 is SVGIG (reference sequence). The CDR3 has 13 residues. CDR3 in amino acids: CAWSVKGGHEQYV. CDR3 sequence (DNA): TGTGCCTGGAGTGTAAAAGGGGGCCACGAGCAGTACGTC.

This clonotype was detected a few times. V usage is TRBV7-8 and J usage is TRBJ2-1, with D possibly being TRBD1 or TRBD2 (5 bases each). This CDR3 has 15 residues. Germline V CDR1 and CDR2: SGHVS, FQNEAQ. Trimming took 5 bases from V and 7 from J, leaving 18 bases between them. CDR3 amino acids: CASSLIRGQMNEQFF. The CDR3 DNA follows: TGTGCCAGCAGCCTAATACGGGGCCAGATGAATGAGCAGTTCTTC.

This clonotype has a handful of counts. This chain connects TRBV7-2 to TRBJ2-2; no firm D call. Per germline, CDR1 SGHTA and CDR2 FQGNSA. The CDR3 runs 14 residues. V lost 5 bases and J lost 4, with 11 bases in between. In nucleotides, the CDR3 is TGTGCCAGCAGCCGTCATGTAACCACCGGGGAGCTGTTTTTT. Protein: CASSRHVTTGELFF.

The chain combines TRBV7-2 with TRBJ2-1; either TRBD1 or TRBD2 may fit D (5 bases each). CDR1 is SGHTA and CDR2 is FQGNSA in the germline V gene. The V end was cut by 2 bases, the J end by 1 base, with 9 bases between. The CDR3 runs to 15 residues. The CDR3 nucleotides read TGTGCCAGCAGCTTATTCTGGGGGTCCTACAATGAGCAGTTCTTC. Translation gives CASSLFWGSYNEQFF.

This clonotype was observed a handful of times. The CDR3 loop reads CASSPRGGTDTQYF. DNA for the CDR3: TGTGCCAGCAGCCCCAGGGGGGGCACAGATACGCAGTATTTT. This chain links TRBV7-2 with TRBJ2-3; D may be TRBD1 (7 bases). Germline assignment: CDR1 SGHTA and CDR2 FQGNSA. Trimming shortened V by 5 bases and J by 1 base, and 10 bases separated the two germline ends. The CDR3 is made up of 14 amino acids. Full variable domain (remainder filled in from reference TRBV7-2 and TRBJ2-3): GAGVSQSPSNKVTEKGKDVELRCDPISGHTALYWYRQSLGQGLEFLIYFQGNSAPDKSGLPSDRFSAERTGGSVSTLTIQRTQQEDSAVYLCASSPRGGTDTQYFGPGTRLTVL.

A few counts support this clonotype. This chain connects TRBV5-1 to TRBJ1-1; D is undetermined. Between the trimmed V and J ends, which lost 6 bases and 1 base, there was a span of 10 bases. Germline V gene sequence: CDR1 SGHRS, CDR2 YFSETQ. The CDR3 runs to 13 residues. DNA for the CDR3: TGCGCCAGCAAAGTACAGACGAACACTGAAGCTTTCTTT. Amino acids: CASKVQTNTEAFF.

V gene TRBV6-1 combines with J gene TRBJ2-5; possible D gene TRBD2, 6 bases. The V gene lost 6 bases and the J gene lost 0 bases, with 11 bases spanning the gap. This CDR3 is built from 14 residues. The germline V gene has CDR1 MNHNS and CDR2 SASEGT. CDR3 coding DNA: TGTGCCAGCAGCCTTCTAGCGCACCAAGAGACCCAGTACTTC. Protein sequence: CASSLLAHQETQYF.

This chain connects TRBV11-2 to TRBJ2-5; D is possibly TRBD2 (5 bases). From germline, CDR1 is SGHAT and CDR2 FQNNGV. There are 14 residues in the CDR3. V lost 4 bases and J 2 bases, leaving 11 bases between the germline ends. CDR3 bases: TGTGCCAGCAGCTCATTTGGGAGTCAAGAGACCCAGTACTTC. Amino acids: CASSSFGSQETQYF.

The chain links TRBV27 to TRBJ2-5; 9 bases are a match to TRBD2. After removal of 3 bases from V and 2 bases from J, the junction contained 10 bases not matched to a gene. The CDR3 covers 17 residues. Looked up from germline, CDR1 is MNHEY and CDR2 is SMNVEV (reference sequence). Here the CDR3 DNA reads TGTGCCAGCAGTTTTTGGGGGAGCGGGGGGACTCAAGAGACCCAGTACTTC. As protein: CASSFWGSGGTQETQYF.

CDR3 sequence reads: CASSLSVPVEETQYF. CDR3 sequence (DNA): TGTGCCAGCAGTTTATCCGTTCCGGTTGAAGAGACCCAGTACTTC. The J gene is TRBJ2-5, the V gene TRBV27; no clear D gene. Between the trimmed V and J ends, which lost 0 bases and 3 bases, there was a span of 11 bases. This CDR3 contains 15 residues. Germline V gives CDR1 MNHEY, CDR2 SMNVEV (reference sequence).

The V and J genes are TRBV12-3 or TRBV12-4 and TRBJ1-2, with 9 bases lining up with TRBD1. There are 15 residues in the CDR3. After removal of 6 bases from V and 4 bases from J, the junction contained 9 bases not matched to a gene. The CDR3 spells CASSPTSDRGYGYTF. CDR3 in DNA: TGTGCCAGCAGCCCTACCTCGGACAGGGGCTATGGCTACACCTTC.

V gene TRBV6-6 combines with J gene TRBJ1-4; TRBD1 agrees at 10 bases. CDR3 length: 17 amino acids. Germline assignment: CDR1 MNHNY and CDR2 SVGAGI (reference sequence). Germline trimming cut 5 bases from V and 3 bases from J; bases unmatched to any gene: 9. The CDR3 loop is CASSPRTGGRANEKLFF. The CDR3, as DNA: TGTGCCAGCAGTCCTCGGACAGGGGGAAGGGCTAATGAAAAACTGTTTTTT.

This clonotype was detected many times. J is TRBJ2-7 and V is TRBV11-2; D perhaps matches TRBD1 (7 bases). The CDR3 spans 15 residues. Trimming pared 5 bases from V and 6 bases from J, leaving 20 bases between. Germline lookup yields CDR1 SGHAT and CDR2 FQNNGV. CDR3 DNA: TGTGCCAGCAGCCCAGGGGGGCACGGCCCTAGCGAGCAGTACGTC. It codes for CASSPGGHGPSEQYV.

This clonotype was recorded a few times. V and J are TRBV7-3 and TRBJ1-1, with D perhaps TRBD1 (5 bases). Germline V lookup: CDR1 SGHTA, CDR2 FQGTGA. V was cut by 5 bases and J by 6 bases, with 16 bases left in between. This CDR3 has 14 residues. DNA of the CDR3: TGTGCCAGCAGCCTATGGGTTGGGACCGCTGAAGCTTTCTTT. It codes for CASSLWVGTAEAFF.

This clonotype came up many times. The chain employs TRBV6-6 and TRBJ1-4; TRBD1 agrees at 7 bases. CDR3 size: 16 residues. From germline, CDR1 is MNHNY and CDR2 SVGAGI (reference sequence). With V trimmed by 0 bases and J by 8 bases, 9 bases remained unmatched. In DNA form, the CDR3 reads TGTGCCAGCAGTTACTCAGGCAGGGGGAGTAAAGAAAAACTGTTTTTT. Translated: CASSYSGRGSKEKLFF.

The chain couples TRBV12-3 or TRBV12-4 to TRBJ2-2, with D unresolved. The V end was cut by 1 base, the J end by 7 bases, with 10 bases between. The CDR3 consists of 14 residues. The CDR3: CASSLGRSVGELFF. CDR3 nucleotide sequence: TGTGCCAGCAGTTTAGGCAGGTCGGTCGGGGAGCTGTTTTTT.

The chain joins TRBV5-4 to TRBJ1-4, with D unclear. CDR1 and CDR2 (germline): SGHNT, YYREEE (reference sequence). The CDR3 runs 14 residues. The V and J ends lost 0 bases and 1 base respectively, with 4 bases between them. CDR3 region: CASSLAGTNEKLFF. CDR3 in DNA: TGTGCCAGCAGCTTGGCGGGAACTAATGAAAAACTGTTTTTT.

The table lists this clonotype with many counts. V usage is TRBV9 and J usage is TRBJ2-1, with D perhaps being TRBD1 or TRBD2 (5 bases each). Germline V gene lookup returns CDR1 SGDLS and CDR2 YYNGEE. The CDR3 totals 18 residues. Deletions cut 0 bases from V and 0 bases from J, with 16 bases between. CDR3 nucleotides: TGTGCCAGCAGCGTAGCTCCGAGGGACCTAAGCTCCTACAATGAGCAGTTCTTC. It codes for CASSVAPRDLSSYNEQFF.

This clonotype was observed at least ten times. The V and J genes are TRBV20-1 and TRBJ1-5, with TRBD1 as a possible D gene (6 bases). CDR1 DFQATT and CDR2 SNEGSKA come from the germline V gene (reference sequence). Trimming shortened V by 3 bases and J by 7 bases, and 19 bases separated the two germline ends. CDR3 length equals 15 residues. The chain's CDR3 is CSASLAGGGRQPQHF. The CDR3, as DNA: TGCAGTGCTAGCCTTGCGGGGGGGGGCAGGCAGCCCCAGCATTTT.

This clonotype was detected a few times. The chain joins TRBV20-1 to TRBJ2-1; D possibly corresponds to TRBD1 (6 bases). The CDR3 runs to 18 residues. CDR1 and CDR2 (germline): DFQATT, SNEGSKA (reference sequence). V was cut by 6 bases and J by 0 bases, with 24 bases left in between. The CDR3 region has the DNA TGCAGTGCGAAGACAGGAGGTGGATATTTGAGCTCCTACAATGAGCAGTTCTTC. It is translated as CSAKTGGGYLSSYNEQFF.

This clonotype occurred a few times. The chain combines TRBV2 with TRBJ2-2; no clear D gene. This CDR3 has 13 amino acids. V was pared by 3 bases and J by 2 bases, with 4 bases between. Germline CDR1 SNHLY, CDR2 FYNNEI. The CDR3 DNA reads TGTGCCAGCAGTGACTCCAACACCGGGGAGCTGTTTTTT. As protein: CASSDSNTGELFF.

This clonotype has a handful of counts. The chain uses TRBV10-1 and TRBJ2-1; no clear D. This CDR3 has 11 amino acids. V lost 0 bases and J 6 bases, leaving 0 bases between the germline ends. Per germline, CDR1 WNHNN and CDR2 SYGVQD (reference sequence). DNA of the CDR3: TGCGCCAGCAGTGAGTCCAATGAGCAGTTCTTC. Translated, it gives CASSESNEQFF.

This clonotype has more than one count but fewer than ten. V and J are TRBV7-9 and TRBJ2-3; D unclear. V gave up 6 bases and J gave up 0 bases, with 10 bases separating them. This CDR3 is built from 14 residues. CDR1 SEHNR and CDR2 FQNEAQ come from the germline V gene (reference sequence). In DNA, the CDR3 is TGTGCCAGCAGGTCCTCCGGGAGCACAGATACGCAGTATTTT. This sequence encodes CASRSSGSTDTQYF.

This clonotype was seen at least ten times. This chain links TRBV29-1 with TRBJ2-3; 9 nucleotides line up with TRBD2. The germline V gene has CDR1 SQVTM and CDR2 ANQGSEA. This CDR3 has 15 amino acids. J was trimmed by 7 bases and V by 5 bases; bases with no gene match: 13. The CDR3 region is CSVSVSGGVTNTQYF. The CDR3 DNA sequence: TGCAGCGTTTCGGTTAGCGGGGGTGTTACGAATACGCAGTATTTT.

This clonotype was seen repeatedly, ten times or more. This chain joins TRBV5-8 and TRBJ1-1; no clear D. V shed 1 base and J shed 2 bases, with 9 bases lying between them. CDR3 length equals 14 residues. CDR1 and CDR2 from the germline V gene are SGHTS and YDEGEE. DNA for the CDR3: TGTGCCAGCAGCTTGAGGACGGTTAACACTGAAGCTTTCTTT. Its protein is CASSLRTVNTEAFF.